The clone carrying this TCR beta chain was recorded a few times. Antigen specificity is unknown. The data belong to a study of blood T cells in healthy people across ages. Next came a second PCR, run for about 6 to 12 cycles, which used a sample-barcoded 5' primer along with a J-beta primer mix. Each CDR3 protein is one row after TCRdb ran MiXCR on the 5' RACE reads. The sample carries around 1,900,000 distinct CDR3 sequences, about 39% recorded once. The amount of total RNA extracted per sample was at least 5 micrograms. Whole-study results and caveats: From one million sequenced T cells, diversity estimates were lower bounds.

The germline V gene encodes CDR1 LGHNA and CDR2 YSLEER. J was trimmed by 2 bases and V by 3 bases; bases with no gene match: 6. CDR3 length: 15 residues. The gene calls are TRBV4-3 and TRBJ2-7, with 8 bases lining up with TRBD1. Sequences were obtained from blood. The sequence was obtained from a human donor in good health. CDR3 amino acids: CASSQTQGAPYEQYF. DNA for the CDR3: TGCGCCAGCAGCCAGACGCAGGGGGCACCCTACGAGCAGTACTTC.